This TCR beta chain came from a study of blood T cell repertoires in COVID-19. Assay used: immunoSEQ multiplex PCR; TCRdb lists only in-frame clones, some missing. The sample has over 50,000 clones; around 80% are singletons. The CDR3 spans 15 residues. The junction had 6 bases not matched to a gene; V was cut back by 2 bases and J by 3 bases. Germline lookup yields CDR1 SGHKS and CDR2 YYEKEE (reference sequence). This clone was found once. The chain carries TRBV5-5 and TRBJ2-7; 9 nucleotides line up with TRBD1. This clonotype was sampled from a human donor with active or convalescent COVID-19. The donor label of this sample is uncertain. Sequences were obtained from peripheral blood. The CDR3 reads CASSFYPGQGYEQYF. In DNA, the CDR3 is TGTGCCAGCAGCTTTTATCCGGGACAGGGCTACGAGCAGTACTTC.